One sample yielded the 2 T cell receptor beta chains listed below, sequenced in a study of T cell responses to AZD1222 COVID-19 vaccine. This table comes from immunoSEQ multiplex PCR, and its TCRdb copy is limited to in-frame clones, with some not included. This sample has roughly 130,000 clones; more than 90% occur once, and the top ten carry about 1.1%. This specimen consisted of peripheral blood, obtained 28 days after the second AZD1222 dose. The receptors shown here come from an adult who received the AZD1222 COVID-19 vaccine.

The V call is TRBV5-3, the J call TRBJ2-5; 9 bases match TRBD1. TRBV5-3 carries the ORF label, with uncertain function. Trimming cost V 4 bases and J 0 bases; bases outside gene matches: 7. This CDR3 contains 16 residues. CDR3 in DNA: TGTGCCAGAAGCGCGGCCGGGACAGGGCACCAAGAGACCCAGTACTTC. Protein product: CARSAAGTGHQETQYF.

The chain's CDR3 is CASSLGPNPWGYTF. DNA for the CDR3: TGTGCCAGCAGCTTAGGCCCCAACCCTTGGGGCTACACCTTC. The chain uses TRBV7-2 and TRBJ1-2; D is uncertain. CDR1 and CDR2 (germline): SGHTA, FQGNSA. This CDR3 contains 14 residues. Trimming took off 1 base at V and 8 bases at J, with 14 bases between the two ends.